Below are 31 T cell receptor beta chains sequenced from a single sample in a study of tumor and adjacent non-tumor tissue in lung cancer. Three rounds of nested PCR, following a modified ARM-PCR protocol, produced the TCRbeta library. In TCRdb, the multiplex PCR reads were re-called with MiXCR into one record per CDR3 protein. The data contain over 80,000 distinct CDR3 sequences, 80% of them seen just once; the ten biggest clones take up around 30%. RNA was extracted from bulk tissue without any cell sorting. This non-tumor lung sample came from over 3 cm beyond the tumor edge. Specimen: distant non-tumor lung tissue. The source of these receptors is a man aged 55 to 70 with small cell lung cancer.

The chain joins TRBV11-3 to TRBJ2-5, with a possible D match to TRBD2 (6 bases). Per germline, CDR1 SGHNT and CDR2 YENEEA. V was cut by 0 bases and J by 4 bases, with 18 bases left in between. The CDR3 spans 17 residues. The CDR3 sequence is CASSLDPGARRGETQYF. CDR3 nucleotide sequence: TGTGCCAGCAGCTTAGATCCTGGCGCGAGGAGGGGAGAGACCCAGTACTTC.

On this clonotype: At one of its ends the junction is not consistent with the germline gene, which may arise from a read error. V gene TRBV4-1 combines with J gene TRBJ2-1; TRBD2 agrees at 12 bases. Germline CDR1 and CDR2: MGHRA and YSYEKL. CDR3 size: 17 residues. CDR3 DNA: TGCTCCAGCGCGAATCCGACTAGCGGGGGCTTTTACAATAAGCAGTTCTTC. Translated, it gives CSSANPTSGGFYNKQFF.

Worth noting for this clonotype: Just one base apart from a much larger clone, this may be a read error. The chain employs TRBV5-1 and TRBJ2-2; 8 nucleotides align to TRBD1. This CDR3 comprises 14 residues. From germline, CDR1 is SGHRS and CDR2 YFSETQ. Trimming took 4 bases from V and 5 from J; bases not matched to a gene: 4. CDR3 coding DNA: TGCGCCAGCAGCACGGGACAGGCAACCGGGGAGCTGTTTTTT. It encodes CASSTGQATGELFF.

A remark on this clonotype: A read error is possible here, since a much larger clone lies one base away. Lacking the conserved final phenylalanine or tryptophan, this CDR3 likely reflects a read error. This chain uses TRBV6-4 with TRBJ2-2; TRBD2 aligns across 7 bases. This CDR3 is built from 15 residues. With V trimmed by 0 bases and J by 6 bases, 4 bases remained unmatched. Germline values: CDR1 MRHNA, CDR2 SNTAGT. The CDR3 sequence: CASSDSAGASGELFL. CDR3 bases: TGTGCCAGCAGTGACTCGGCGGGAGCGTCCGGGGAGCTGTTTCTT.

The CDR3 loop is CASSLAVEWTDTQYF. DNA for the CDR3: TGTGCCAGCAGCTTGGCAGTGGAGTGGACAGATACGCAGTATTTT. The chain combines TRBV5-5 with TRBJ2-3; D remains unclear. The CDR3 sequence is 15 residues long. Trimming removed 0 bases at V and 3 bases at J, with 11 bases between. Germline CDR1 and CDR2: SGHKS and YYEKEE (reference sequence).

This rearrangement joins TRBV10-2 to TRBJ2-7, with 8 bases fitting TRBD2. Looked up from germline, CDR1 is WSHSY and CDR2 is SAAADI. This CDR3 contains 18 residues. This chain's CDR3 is CASSERFSDGRALNEQYV. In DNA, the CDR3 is TGCGCCAGCAGTGAGAGGTTCTCAGACGGGAGGGCCCTCAACGAGCAGTACGTG.

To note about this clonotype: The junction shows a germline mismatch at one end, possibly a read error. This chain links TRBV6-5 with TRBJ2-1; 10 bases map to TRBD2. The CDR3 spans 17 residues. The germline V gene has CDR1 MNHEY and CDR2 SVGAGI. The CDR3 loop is CASSYSFWGLAYNEQFF. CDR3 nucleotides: TGTGCCAGCAGTTACTCGTTCTGGGGACTAGCGTACAATGAGCAGTTCTTT.

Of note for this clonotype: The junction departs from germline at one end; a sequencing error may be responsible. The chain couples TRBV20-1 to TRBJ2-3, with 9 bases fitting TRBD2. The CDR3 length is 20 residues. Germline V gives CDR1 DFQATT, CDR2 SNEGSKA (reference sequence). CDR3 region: CIARAGTGRLADISADTQYF. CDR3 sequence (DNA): TGCATTGCTAGAGCTGGCACGGGGAGACTAGCGGACATTAGCGCAGATACGCAGTATTTT.

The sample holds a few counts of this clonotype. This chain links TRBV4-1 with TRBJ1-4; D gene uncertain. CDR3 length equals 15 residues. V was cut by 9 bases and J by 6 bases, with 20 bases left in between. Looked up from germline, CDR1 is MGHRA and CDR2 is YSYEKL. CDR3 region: CASNQVSTPDEKLFF. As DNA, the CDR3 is TGCGCCAGTAACCAAGTGAGCACCCCGGATGAAAAACTGTTTTTT.

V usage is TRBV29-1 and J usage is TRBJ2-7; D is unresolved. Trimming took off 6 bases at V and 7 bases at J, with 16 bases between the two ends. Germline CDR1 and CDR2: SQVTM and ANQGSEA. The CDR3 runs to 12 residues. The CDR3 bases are TGCAGCGTGGGCCCTTATTTCTATGAGCAGTACTTC. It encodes CSVGPYFYEQYF.

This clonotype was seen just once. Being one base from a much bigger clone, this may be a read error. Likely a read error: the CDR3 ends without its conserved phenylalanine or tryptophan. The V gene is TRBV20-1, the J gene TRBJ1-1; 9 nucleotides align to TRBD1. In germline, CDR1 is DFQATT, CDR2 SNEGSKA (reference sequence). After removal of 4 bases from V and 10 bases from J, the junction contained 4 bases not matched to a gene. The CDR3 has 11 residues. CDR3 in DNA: TGCAGTGCTACGGGACAGGGCAGAGCTTTCTTA. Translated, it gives CSATGQGRAFL.

DNA of the CDR3: TGTGCCAGCAGTCCGATAACTGCCGGGGAGCTGTTTTTT. It is translated as CASSPITAGELFF. V is TRBV7-3 and J is TRBJ2-2; D is ambiguous. Trimming took 6 bases from V and 6 from J, leaving 11 bases between them. Per the germline V gene, CDR1 is SGHTA and CDR2 is FQGTGA. The CDR3 is made up of 13 amino acids.

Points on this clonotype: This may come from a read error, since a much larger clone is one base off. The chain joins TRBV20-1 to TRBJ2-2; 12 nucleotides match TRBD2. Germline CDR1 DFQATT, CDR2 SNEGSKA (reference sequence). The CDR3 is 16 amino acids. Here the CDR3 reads CSDRPLAGGDTGELFF. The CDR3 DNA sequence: TGCAGTGATAGACCTCTAGCGGGAGGGGATACCGGGGAGCTGTTTTTT.

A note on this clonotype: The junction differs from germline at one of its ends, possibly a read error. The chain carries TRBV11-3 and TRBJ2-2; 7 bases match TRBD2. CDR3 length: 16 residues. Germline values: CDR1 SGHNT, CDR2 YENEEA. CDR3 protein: CISSLTAGVVTGVLFF. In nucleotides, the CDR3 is TGTATCAGCAGCTTAACCGCGGGAGTGGTCACCGGGGTGCTGTTTTTT. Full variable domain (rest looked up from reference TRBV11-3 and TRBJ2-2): EAGVVQSPRYKIIEKKQPVAFWCNPISGHNTLYWYLQNLGQGPELLIRYENEEAVDDSQLPKDRFSAERLKGVDSTLKIQPAELGDSAVYLCISSLTAGVVTGVLFFGEGSRLTVL.

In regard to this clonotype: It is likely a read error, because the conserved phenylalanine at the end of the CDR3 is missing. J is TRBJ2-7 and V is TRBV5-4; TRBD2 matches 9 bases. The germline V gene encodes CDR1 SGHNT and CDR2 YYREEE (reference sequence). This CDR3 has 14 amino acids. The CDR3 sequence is CANSTSGLAGEQYL. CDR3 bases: TGTGCCAACAGCACCTCGGGGCTAGCGGGGGAGCAGTACTTA.

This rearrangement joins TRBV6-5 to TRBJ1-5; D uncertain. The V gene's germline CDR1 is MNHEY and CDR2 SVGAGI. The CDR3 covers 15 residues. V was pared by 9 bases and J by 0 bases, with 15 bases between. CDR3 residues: CARTPTQYSNQPQHF. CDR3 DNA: TGTGCCAGAACTCCAACCCAGTATAGCAATCAGCCCCAGCATTTT.

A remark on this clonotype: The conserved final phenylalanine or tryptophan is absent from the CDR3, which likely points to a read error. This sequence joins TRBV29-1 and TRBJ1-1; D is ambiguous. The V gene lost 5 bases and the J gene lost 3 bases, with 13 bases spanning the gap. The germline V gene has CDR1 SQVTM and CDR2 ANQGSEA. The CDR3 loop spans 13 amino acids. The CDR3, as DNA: TGCAGCGTTAGGATAGCATACTACACTGAAGCTTTCATT. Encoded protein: CSVRIAYYTEAFI.

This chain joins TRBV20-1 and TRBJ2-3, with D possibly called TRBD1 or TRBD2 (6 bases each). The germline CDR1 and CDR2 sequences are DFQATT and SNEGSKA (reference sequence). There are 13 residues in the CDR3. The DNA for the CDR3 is TGCATCCCGGGGGACACGGGAACAGATACGCAGTATTTT. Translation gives CIPGDTGTDTQYF.

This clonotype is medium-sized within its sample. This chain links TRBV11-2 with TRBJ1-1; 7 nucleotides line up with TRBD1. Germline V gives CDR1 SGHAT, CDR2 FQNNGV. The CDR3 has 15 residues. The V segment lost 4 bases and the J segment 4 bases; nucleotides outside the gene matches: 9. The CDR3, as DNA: TGTGCCAGCAGCTCGAGACAGGGTTTTGGCACTGAAGCTTTCTTT. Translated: CASSSRQGFGTEAFF.

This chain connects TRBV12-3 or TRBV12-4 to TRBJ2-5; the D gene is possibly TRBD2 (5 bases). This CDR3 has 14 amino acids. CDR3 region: CPISLMDWEETQYF. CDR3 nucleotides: TGTCCCATCAGTTTAATGGACTGGGAAGAGACCCAGTACTTC.

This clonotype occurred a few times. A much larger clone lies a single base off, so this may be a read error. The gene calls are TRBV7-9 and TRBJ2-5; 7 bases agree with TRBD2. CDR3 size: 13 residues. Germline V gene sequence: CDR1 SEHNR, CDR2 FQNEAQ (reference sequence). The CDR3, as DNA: TGTGCCAGCAGCCCCTCGGGGGGAGAGATCCAGTACTTC. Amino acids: CASSPSGGEIQYF.

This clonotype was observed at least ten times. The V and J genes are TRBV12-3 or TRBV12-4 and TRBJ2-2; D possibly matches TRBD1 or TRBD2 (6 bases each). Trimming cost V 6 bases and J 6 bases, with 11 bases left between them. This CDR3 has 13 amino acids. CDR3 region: CASSPEGAGELFF. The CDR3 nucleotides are TGTGCCAGCAGCCCGGAGGGGGCCGGGGAGCTGTTTTTT.

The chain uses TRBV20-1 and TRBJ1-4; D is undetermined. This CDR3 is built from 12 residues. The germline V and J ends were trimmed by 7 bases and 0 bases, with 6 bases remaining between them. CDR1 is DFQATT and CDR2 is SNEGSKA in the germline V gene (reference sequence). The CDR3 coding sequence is TGCAGTGGTGGAGCAACTAATGAAAAACTGTTTTTT. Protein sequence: CSGGATNEKLFF.

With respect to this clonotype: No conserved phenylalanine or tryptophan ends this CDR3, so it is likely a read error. The CDR3 DNA reads as TGTGGCAGTAGCTTAGCGGCCAGCGGGAGCCAATATTACAATGAGCAGTTCTTG. Protein sequence: CGSSLAASGSQYYNEQFL. The chain links TRBV11-1 to TRBJ2-1; 8 bases line up with TRBD2. This CDR3 contains 18 residues. CDR1 and CDR2 from the germline V gene are SGHAT and FQDESV (reference sequence).

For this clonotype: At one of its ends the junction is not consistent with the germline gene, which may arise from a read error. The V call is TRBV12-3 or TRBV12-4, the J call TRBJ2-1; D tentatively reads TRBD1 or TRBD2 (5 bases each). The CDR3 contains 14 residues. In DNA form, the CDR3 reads TGTGTCAGCAGTTCCGGGACGGAGCACAATGACCAGTTCTTC. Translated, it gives CVSSSGTEHNDQFF.

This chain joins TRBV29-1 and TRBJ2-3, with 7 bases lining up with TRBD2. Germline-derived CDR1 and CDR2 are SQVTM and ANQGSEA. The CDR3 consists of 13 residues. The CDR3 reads CIVGISGTDTQYF. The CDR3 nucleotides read TGCATAGTGGGGATTAGCGGGACAGATACGCAGTATTTT.

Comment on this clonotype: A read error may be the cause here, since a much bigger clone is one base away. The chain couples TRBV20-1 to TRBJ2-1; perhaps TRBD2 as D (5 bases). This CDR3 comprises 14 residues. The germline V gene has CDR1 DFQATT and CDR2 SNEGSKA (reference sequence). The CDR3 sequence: CSASKLDYSNEQLF. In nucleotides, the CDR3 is TGCAGTGCTAGTAAACTAGATTACAGCAATGAGCAGCTCTTC.

The CDR3 nucleotides are TGTGCCAGCAGTGCTATGATGGGAGGTAGTGAAAAACTGTTTTTT. It codes for CASSAMMGGSEKLFF. V usage is TRBV6-1 and J usage is TRBJ1-4; unclear D gene. Per the germline V gene, CDR1 is MNHNS and CDR2 is SASEGT. Between the trimmed V and J ends, which lost 4 bases and 7 bases, there was a span of 16 bases. The CDR3 totals 15 residues.

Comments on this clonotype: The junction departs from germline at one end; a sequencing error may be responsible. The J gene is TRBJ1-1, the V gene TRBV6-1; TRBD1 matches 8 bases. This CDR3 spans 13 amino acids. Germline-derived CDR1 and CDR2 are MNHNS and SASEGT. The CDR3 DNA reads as TGTGCCAGCAGCAGGACAGGGTGCAATGAAGCTTACTTT. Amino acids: CASSRTGCNEAYF.

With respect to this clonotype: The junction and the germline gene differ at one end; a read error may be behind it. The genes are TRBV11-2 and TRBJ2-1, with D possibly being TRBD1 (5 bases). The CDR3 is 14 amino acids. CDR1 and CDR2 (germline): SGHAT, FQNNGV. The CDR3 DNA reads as TGTGTCAGCCAGGAGAGGCAGGGCGATAATGAGCAGTTCTTC. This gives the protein CVSQERQGDNEQFF.

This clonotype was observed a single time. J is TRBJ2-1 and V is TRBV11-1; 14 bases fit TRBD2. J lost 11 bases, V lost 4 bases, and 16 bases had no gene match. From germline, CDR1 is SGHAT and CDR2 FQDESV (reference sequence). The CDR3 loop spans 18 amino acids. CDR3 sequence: CASSSESGTSGRGNKQFF. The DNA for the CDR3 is TGTGCCAGCAGCTCAGAATCGGGGACTAGCGGGAGAGGTAATAAGCAGTTCTTC. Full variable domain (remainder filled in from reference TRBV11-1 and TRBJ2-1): EAEVAQSPRYKITEKSQAVAFWCDPISGHATLYWYRQILGQGPELLVQFQDESVVDDSQLPKDRFSAERLKGVDSTLKIQPAELGDSAMYLCASSSESGTSGRGNKQFFGPGTRLTVL.